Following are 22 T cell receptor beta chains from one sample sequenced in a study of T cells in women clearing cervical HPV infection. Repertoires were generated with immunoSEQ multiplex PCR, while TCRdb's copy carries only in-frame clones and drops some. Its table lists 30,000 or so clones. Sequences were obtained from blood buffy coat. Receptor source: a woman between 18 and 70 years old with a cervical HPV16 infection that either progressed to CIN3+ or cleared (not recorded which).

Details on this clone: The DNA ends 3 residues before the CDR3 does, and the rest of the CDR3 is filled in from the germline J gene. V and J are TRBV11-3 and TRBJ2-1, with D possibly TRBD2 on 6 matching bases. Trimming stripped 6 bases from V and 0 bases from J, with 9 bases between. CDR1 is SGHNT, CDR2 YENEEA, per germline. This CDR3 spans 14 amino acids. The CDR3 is CASSGGLSYNEQFF. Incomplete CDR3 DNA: TGTGCCAGCAGTGGGGGACTCTCCTACAATGAG.

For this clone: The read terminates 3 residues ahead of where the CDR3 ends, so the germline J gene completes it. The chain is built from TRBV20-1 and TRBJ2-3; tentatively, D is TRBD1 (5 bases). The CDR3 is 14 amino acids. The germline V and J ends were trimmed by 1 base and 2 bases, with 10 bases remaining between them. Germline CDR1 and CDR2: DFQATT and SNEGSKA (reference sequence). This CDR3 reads CSARVAGSTDTQYF. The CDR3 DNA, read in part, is TGCAGTGCTAGAGTGGCAGGGTCCACAGATACG.

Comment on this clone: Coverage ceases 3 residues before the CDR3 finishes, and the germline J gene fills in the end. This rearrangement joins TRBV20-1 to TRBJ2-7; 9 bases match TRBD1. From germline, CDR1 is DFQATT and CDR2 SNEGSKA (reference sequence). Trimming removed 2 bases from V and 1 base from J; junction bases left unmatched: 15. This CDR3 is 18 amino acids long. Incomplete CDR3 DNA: TGCAGTGCTAGACGGGCGGGACAGGGTCCCTTGAATTCCTACGAG. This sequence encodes CSARRAGQGPLNSYE. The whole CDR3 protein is CSARRAGQGPLNSYEQYF.

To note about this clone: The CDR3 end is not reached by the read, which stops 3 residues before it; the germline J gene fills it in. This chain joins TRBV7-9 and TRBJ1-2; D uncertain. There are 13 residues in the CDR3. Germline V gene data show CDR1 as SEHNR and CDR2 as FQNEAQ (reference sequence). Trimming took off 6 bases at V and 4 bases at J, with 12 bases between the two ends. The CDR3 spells CASSPDTSYGYTF. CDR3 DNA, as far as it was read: TGTGCCAGCAGTCCCGACACCAGCTATGGC.

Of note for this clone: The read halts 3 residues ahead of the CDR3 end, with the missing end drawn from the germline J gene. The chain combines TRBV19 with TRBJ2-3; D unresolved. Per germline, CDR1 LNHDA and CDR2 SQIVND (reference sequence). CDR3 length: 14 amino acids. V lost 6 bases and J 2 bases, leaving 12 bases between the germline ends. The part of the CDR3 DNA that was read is TGTGCCAGTAGGGGCAGGATCTTCACAGATACG. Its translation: CASRGRIFTDT. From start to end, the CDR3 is CASRGRIFTDTQYF.

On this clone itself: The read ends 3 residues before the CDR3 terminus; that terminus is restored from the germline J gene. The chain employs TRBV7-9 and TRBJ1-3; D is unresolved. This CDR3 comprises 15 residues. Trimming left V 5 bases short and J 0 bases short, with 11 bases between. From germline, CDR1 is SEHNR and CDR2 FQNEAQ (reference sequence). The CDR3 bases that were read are TGTGCCAGCAGCGTCAACCAAGGCTCTGGAAACACC. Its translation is CASSVNQGSGNT. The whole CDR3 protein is CASSVNQGSGNTIYF.

The chain's CDR3 is CASSWDRGRENGYTF. CDR3 DNA, as far as it was read: TGTGCCAGCAGCTGGGACAGGGGGCGCGAAAATGGC. This chain connects TRBV2 to TRBJ1-2; 12 bases line up with TRBD1. Read data end 3 residues before the CDR3 end; the end is taken from the germline J gene. V lost 6 bases to trimming and J lost 6 bases; unmatched junction nucleotides: 8. Germline-derived CDR1 and CDR2 are SNHLY and FYNNEI. CDR3 length: 15 residues.

The covered CDR3 bases are TGTGCCAGCAGCTTCGGGGGGACAGGGGTCGCAGATACG. It is translated as CASSFGGTGVADT. The full CDR3 protein reads CASSFGGTGVADTQYF. The V and J genes are TRBV7-3 and TRBJ2-3, with 10 positions matching TRBD1. Coverage ceases 3 residues before the CDR3 finishes, and the germline J gene fills in the end. This CDR3 region has 16 residues. CDR1 and CDR2 from the germline V gene are SGHTA and FQGTGA. V trimming: 3 bases; J trimming: 4 bases; junction bases outside the gene matches: 7.

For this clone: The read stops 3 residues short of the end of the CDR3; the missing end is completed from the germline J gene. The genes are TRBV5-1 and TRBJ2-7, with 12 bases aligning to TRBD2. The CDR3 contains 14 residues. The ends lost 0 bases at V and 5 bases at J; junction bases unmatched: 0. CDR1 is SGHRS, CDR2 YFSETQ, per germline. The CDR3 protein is CASSLGLAGDEQYF. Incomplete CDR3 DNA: TGCGCCAGCAGCTTGGGACTAGCGGGAGACGAG.

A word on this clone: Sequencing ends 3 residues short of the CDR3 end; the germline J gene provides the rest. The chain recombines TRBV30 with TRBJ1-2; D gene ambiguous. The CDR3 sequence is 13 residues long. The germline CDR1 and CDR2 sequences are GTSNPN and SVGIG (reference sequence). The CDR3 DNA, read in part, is TGTGCCTGGAGTGCCCGAGGCTCAGATACC. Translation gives CAWSARGSDT. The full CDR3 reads CAWSARGSDTYTF.

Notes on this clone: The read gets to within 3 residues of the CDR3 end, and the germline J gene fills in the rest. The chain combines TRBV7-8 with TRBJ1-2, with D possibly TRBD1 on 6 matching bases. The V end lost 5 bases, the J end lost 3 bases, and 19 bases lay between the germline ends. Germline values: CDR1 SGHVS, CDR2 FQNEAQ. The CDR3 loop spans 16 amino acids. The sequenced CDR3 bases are TGTGCCAGCAGCCAGGGGCGTAGGGGCGCGGACTATGGC. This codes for CASSQGRRGADYG. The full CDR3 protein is CASSQGRRGADYGYTF.

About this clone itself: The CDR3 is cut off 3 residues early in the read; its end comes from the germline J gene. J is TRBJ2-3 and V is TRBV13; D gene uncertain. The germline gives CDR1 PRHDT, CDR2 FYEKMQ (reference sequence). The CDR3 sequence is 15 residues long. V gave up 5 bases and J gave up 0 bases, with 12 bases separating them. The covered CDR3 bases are TGTGCCAGCAGCCCCACGGGTAGTAGCACAGATACG. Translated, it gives CASSPTGSSTDT. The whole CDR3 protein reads CASSPTGSSTDTQYF. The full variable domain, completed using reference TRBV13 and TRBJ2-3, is AAGVIQSPRHLIKEKRETATLKCYPIPRHDTVYWYQQGPGQDPQFLISFYEKMQSDKGSIPDRFSAQQFSDYHSELNMSSLELGDSALYFCASSPTGSSTDTQYFGPGTRLTVL.

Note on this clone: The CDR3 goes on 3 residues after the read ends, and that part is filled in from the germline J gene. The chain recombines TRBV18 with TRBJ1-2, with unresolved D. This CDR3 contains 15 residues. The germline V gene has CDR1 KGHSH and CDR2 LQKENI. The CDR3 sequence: CASSPLLAGYNDYTF. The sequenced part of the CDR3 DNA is TGTGCCAGCTCACCTCTCCTAGCGGGCTACAATGAC.

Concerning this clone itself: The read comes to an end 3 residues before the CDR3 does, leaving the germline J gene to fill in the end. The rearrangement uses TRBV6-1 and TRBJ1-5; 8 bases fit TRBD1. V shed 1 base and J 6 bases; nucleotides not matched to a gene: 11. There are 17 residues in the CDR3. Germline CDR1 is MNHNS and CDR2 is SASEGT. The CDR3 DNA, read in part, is TGTGCCAGCAGTGAAGGGCCGACAGGGGCGAGGGGTCAGCCC. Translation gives CASSEGPTGARGQP. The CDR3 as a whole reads CASSEGPTGARGQPQHF.

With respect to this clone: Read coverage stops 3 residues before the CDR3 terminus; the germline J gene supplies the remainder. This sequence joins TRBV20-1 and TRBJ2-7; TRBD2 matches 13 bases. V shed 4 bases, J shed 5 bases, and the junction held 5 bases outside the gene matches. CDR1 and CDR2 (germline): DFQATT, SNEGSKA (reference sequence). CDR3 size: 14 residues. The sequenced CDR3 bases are TGCAGTGCTACGGGACTAGCGGGATTACACGAG. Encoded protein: CSATGLAGLHE. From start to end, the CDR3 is CSATGLAGLHEQYF.

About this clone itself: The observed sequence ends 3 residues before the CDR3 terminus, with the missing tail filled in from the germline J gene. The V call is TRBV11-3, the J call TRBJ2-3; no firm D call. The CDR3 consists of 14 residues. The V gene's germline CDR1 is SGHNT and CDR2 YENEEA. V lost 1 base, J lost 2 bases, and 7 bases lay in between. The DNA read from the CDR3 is TGTGCCAGCAGCTTAGCAGGATCCACAGATACG. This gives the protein CASSLAGSTDT. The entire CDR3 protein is CASSLAGSTDTQYF.

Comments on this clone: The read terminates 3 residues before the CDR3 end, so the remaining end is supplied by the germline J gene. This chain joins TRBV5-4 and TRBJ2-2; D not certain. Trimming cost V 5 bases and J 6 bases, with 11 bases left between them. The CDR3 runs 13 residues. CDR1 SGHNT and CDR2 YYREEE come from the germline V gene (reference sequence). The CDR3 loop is CASSNHGSGELFF. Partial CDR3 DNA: TGTGCCAGCAGTAACCATGGCTCCGGGGAG. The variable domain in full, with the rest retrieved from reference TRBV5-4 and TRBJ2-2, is ETGVTQSPTHLIKTRGQQVTLRCSSQSGHNTVSWYQQALGQGPQFIFQYYREEENGRGNFPPRFSGLQFPNYSSELNVNALELDDSALYLCASSNHGSGELFFGEGSRLTVL.

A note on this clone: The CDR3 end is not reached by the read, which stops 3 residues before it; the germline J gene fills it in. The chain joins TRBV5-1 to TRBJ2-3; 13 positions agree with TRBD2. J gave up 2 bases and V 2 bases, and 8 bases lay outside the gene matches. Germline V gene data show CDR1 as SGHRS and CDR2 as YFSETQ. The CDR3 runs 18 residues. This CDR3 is CASSFAGLAGLTTDTQYF. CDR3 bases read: TGCGCCAGCAGCTTCGCGGGACTAGCGGGGCTTACCACAGATACG. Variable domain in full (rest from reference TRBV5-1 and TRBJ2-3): KAGVTQTPRYLIKTRGQQVTLSCSPISGHRSVSWYQQTPGQGLQFLFEYFSETQRNKGNFPGRFSGRQFSNSRSEMNVSTLELGDSALYLCASSFAGLAGLTTDTQYFGPGTRLTVL.

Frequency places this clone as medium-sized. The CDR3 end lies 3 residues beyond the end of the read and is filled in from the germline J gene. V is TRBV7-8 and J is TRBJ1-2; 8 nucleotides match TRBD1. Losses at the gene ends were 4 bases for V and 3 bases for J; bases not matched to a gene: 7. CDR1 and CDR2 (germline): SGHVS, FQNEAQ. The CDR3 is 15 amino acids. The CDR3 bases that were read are TGTGCCAGCAGCTCCTCAGGACAGGGAGACTATGGC. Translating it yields CASSSSGQGDYG. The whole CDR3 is CASSSSGQGDYGYTF.

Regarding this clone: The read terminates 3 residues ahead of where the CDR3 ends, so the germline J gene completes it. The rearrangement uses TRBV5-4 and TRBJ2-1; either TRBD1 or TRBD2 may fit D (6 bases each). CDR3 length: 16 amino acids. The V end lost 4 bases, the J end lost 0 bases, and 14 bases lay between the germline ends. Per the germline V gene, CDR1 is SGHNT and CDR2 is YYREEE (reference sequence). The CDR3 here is CASSRKGGGSYNEQFF. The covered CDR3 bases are TGTGCCAGCAGCAGAAAAGGAGGGGGCTCCTACAATGAG. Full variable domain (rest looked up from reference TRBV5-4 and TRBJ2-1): ETGVTQSPTHLIKTRGQQVTLRCSSQSGHNTVSWYQQALGQGPQFIFQYYREEENGRGNFPPRFSGLQFPNYSSELNVNALELDDSALYLCASSRKGGGSYNEQFFGPGTRLTVL.

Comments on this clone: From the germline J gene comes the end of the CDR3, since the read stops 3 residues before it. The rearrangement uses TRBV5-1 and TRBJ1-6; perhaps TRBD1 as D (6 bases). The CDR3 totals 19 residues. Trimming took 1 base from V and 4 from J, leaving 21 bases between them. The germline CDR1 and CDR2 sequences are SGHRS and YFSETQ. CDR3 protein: CASSLLAEKGDGYNSPLHF. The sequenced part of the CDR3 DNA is TGCGCCAGCAGCTTGCTGGCCGAAAAGGGGGACGGATATAATTCACCC.

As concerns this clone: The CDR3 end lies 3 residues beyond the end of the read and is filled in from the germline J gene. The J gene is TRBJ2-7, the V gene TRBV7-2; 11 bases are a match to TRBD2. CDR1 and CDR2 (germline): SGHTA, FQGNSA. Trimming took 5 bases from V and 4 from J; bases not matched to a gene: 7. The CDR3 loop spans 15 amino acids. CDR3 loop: CASSLTSGSQYEQYF. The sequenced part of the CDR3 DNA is TGTGCCAGCAGCCTAACTAGCGGGAGTCAATACGAG.